This entry features one T cell receptor (beta chain) sequence. The antigen is unknown. This sample was included in a study of T cells in Graves' hyperthyroidism and ophthalmopathy. Study background: Before treatment of any kind, peripheral blood was taken at initial diagnosis. General study findings and limits: In simple terms, a model built on 13 V-J features told ophthalmopathy apart from stable hyperthyroidism.

Germline CDR1 reads SGHVS; CDR2 reads FQNEAQ. The germline V and J ends were trimmed by 3 bases and 4 bases, with 12 bases remaining between them. The CDR3 is 14 amino acids. Regions amplified from RNA transcripts were the TCR beta CDR3 regions. First-round RT-PCR targeting the TCR CDR3 was performed with the HTBI primer set. MiXCR was run by TCRdb on the multiplex PCR reads, yielding one entry per CDR3 protein. The profile shows more than 550,000 distinct CDR3 sequences, approximately 15% of them singletons. Across 18 months, stable Graves' hyperthyroidism was marked by no progression to ophthalmopathy.

The material sequenced was blood. The TCR sequence derives from a man aged 50-59 years with Graves' hyperthyroidism. The chain couples TRBV7-8 to TRBJ2-5; weak D call: TRBD2 (6 bases). CDR3 loop: CASSFLEGVETQYF. The DNA of the CDR3 is TGTGCCAGCAGCTTTTTGGAGGGAGTAGAGACCCAGTACTTC.